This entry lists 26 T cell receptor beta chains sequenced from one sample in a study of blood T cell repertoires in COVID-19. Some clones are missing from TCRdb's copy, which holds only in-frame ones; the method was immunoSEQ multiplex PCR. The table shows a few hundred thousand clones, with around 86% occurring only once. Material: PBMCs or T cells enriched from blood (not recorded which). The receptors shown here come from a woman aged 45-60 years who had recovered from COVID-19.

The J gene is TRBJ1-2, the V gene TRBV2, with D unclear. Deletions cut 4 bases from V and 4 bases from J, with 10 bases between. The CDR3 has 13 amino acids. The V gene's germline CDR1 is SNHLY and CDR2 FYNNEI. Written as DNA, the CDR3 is TGTGCCAGCAGTGTTTCACAGTTCTATGGCTACACCTTC. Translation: CASSVSQFYGYTF.

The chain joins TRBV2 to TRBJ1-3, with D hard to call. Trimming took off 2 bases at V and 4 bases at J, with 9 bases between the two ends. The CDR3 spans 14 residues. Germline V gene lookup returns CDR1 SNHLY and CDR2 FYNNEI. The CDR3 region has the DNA TGTGCCAGCAGTGAAAGCCCTCTGGGAAACACCATATATTTT. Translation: CASSESPLGNTIYF.

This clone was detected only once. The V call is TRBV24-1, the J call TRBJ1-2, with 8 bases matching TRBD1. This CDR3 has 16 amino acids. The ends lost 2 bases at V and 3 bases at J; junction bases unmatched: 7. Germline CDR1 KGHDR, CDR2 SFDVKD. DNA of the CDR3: TGTGCCACCAGTGATTCTAAACAGGGGGGCGACTATGGCTACACCTTC. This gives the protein CATSDSKQGGDYGYTF.

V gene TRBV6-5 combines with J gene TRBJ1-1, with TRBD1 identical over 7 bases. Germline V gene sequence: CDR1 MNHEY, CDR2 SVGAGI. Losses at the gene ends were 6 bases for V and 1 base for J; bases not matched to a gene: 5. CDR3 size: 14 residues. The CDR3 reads CASRGGSRNTEAFF. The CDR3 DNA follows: TGTGCCAGCAGAGGGGGCAGCAGGAACACTGAAGCTTTCTTT.

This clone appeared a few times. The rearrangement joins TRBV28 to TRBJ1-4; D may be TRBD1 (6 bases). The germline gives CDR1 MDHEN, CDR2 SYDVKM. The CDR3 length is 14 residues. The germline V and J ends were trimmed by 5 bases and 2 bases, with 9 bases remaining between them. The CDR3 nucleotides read TGTGCCAGCAGTGAGACAGGTACTAATGAAAAACTGTTTTTT. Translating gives CASSETGTNEKLFF.

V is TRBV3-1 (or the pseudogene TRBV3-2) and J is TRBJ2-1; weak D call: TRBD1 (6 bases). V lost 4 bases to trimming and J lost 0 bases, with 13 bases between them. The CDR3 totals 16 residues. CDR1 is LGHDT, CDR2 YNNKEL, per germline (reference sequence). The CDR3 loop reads CASSPGDGSSYNEQFF. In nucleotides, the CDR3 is TGTGCCAGCAGCCCAGGGGACGGCAGCTCCTACAATGAGCAGTTCTTC.

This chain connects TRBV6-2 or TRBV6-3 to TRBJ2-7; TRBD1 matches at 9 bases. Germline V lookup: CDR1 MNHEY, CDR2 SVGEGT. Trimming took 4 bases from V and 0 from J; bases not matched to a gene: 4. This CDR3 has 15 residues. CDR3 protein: CASSSGTGLSYEQYF. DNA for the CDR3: TGTGCCAGCAGTTCTGGGACAGGGCTCTCCTACGAGCAGTACTTC.

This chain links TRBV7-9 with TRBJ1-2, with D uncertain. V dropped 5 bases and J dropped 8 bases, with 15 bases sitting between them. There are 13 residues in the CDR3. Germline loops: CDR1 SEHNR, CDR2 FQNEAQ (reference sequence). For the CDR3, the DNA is TGTGCCAGCAGCCCCGGGGTCTACCGAGGCTACACCTTC. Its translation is CASSPGVYRGYTF.

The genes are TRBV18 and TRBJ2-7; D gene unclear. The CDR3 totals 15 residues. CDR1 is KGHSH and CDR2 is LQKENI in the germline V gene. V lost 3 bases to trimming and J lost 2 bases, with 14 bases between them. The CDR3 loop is CASSPIPQTAYEQYF. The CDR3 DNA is TGTGCCAGCTCACCTATCCCTCAAACGGCCTACGAGCAGTACTTC.

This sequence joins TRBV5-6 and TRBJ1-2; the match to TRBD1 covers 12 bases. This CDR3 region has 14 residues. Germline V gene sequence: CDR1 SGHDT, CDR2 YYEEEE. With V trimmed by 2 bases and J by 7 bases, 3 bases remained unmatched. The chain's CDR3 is CASSFGTGGFGYTF. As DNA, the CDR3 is TGTGCCAGCAGCTTTGGGACAGGGGGCTTTGGCTACACCTTC.

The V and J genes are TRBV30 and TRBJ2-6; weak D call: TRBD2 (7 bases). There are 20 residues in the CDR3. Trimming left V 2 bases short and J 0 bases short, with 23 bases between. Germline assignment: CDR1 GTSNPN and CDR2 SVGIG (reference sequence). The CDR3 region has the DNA TGTGCCTGGAGTAGGGGGGAGGGGTTTACCTTTAGCTCTGGGGCCAACGTCCTGACTTTC. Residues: CAWSRGEGFTFSSGANVLTF. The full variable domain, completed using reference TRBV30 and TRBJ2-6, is SQTIHQWPATLVQPVGSPLSLECTVEGTSNPNLYWYRQAAGRGLQLLFYSVGIGQISSEVPQNLSASRPQDRQFILSSKKLLLSDSGFYLCAWSRGEGFTFSSGANVLTFGAGSRLTVL.

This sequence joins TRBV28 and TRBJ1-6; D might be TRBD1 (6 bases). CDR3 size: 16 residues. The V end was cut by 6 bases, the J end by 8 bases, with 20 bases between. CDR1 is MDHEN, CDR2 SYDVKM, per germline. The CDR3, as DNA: TGTGCCAGCAGCCGATTCAGGGGAAGCTTTGATTCACCCCTCCACTTT. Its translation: CASSRFRGSFDSPLHF.

Here the CDR3 DNA reads TGCGCCAGCAGCCAAGATGGGCAGGGTGGGAGCACAGATACGCAGTATTTT. This encodes CASSQDGQGGSTDTQYF. V usage is TRBV4-1 and J usage is TRBJ2-3; D possibly corresponds to TRBD1 (5 bases). The V gene lost 0 bases and the J gene lost 0 bases, with 13 bases spanning the gap. Germline V gene data show CDR1 as MGHRA and CDR2 as YSYEKL. This CDR3 has 17 residues.

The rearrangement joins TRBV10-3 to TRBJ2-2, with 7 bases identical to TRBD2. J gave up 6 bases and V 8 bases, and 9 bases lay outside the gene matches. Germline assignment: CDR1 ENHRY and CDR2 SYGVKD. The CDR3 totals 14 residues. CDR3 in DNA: TGTGCCATCGCGGGCGGGAGTGGTTCCGGGGAGCTGTTTTTT. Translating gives CAIAGGSGSGELFF.

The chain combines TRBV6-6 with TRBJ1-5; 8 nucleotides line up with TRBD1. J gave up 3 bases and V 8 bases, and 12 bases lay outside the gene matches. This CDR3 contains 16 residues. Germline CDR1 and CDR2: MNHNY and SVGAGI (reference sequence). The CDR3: CASAHLRGQDNQPQHF. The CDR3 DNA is TGTGCCAGCGCACACCTCAGGGGGCAAGACAATCAGCCCCAGCATTTT.

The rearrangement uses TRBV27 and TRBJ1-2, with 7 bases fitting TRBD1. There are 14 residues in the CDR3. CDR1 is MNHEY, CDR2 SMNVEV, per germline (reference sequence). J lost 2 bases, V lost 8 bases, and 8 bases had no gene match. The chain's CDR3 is CASASGGQNYGYTF. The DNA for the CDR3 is TGTGCCAGCGCAAGTGGGGGACAGAACTATGGCTACACCTTC.

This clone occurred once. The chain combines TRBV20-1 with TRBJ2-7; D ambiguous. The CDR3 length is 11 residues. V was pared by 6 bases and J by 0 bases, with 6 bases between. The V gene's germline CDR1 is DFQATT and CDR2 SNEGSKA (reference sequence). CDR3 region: CSAHSSYEQYF. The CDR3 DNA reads TGCAGTGCCCACAGCTCCTACGAGCAGTACTTC.

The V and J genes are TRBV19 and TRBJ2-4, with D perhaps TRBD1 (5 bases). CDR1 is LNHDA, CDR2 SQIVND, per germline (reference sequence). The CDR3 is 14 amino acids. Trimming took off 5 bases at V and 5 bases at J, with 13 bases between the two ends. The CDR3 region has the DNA TGTGCCAGTAGTCCACCAGGGTCAGAAAACATTCAGTACTTC. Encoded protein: CASSPPGSENIQYF.

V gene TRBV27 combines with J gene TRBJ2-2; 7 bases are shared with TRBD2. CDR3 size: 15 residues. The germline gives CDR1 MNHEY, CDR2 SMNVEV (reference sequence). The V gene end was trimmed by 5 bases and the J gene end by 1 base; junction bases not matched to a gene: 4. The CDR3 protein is CASSLRGVNTGELFF. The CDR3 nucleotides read TGTGCCAGCAGTCTCCGGGGGGTGAACACCGGGGAGCTGTTTTTT.

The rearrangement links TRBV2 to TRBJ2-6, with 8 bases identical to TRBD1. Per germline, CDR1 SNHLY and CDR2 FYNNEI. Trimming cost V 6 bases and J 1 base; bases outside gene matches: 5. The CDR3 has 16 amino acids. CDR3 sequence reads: CASRTGGASGANVLTF. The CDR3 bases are TGTGCCAGCAGAACAGGGGGTGCTTCTGGGGCCAACGTCCTGACTTTC.

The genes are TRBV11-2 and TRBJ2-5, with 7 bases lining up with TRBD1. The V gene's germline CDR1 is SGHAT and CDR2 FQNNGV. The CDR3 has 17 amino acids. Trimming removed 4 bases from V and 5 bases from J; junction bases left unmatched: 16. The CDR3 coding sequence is TGTGCCAGCAGCTCCCAACCTGGGACAGTGAGGGTTGAGACCCAGTACTTC. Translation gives CASSSQPGTVRVETQYF.

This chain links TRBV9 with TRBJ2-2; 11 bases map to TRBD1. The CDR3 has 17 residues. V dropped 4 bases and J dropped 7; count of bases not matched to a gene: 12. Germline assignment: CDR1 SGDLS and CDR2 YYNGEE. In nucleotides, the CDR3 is TGTGCCAGCAGCTCAGGACAGGGGGCGTCATTTGGCGGGGAGCTGTTTTTT. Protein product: CASSSGQGASFGGELFF.

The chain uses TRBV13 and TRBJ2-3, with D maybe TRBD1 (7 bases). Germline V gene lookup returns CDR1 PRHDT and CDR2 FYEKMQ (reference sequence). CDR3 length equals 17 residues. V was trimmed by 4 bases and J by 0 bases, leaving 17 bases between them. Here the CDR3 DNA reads TGTGCCAGCAGCTCCTTCAGGGGGAGGCCTAGCACAGATACGCAGTATTTT. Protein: CASSSFRGRPSTDTQYF.

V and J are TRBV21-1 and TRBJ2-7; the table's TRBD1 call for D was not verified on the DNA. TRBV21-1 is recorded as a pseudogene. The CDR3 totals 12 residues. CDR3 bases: TGTGCCAGCCCAAAGGGGGCCTACGAGCAGTACTTC. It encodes CASPKGAYEQYF.

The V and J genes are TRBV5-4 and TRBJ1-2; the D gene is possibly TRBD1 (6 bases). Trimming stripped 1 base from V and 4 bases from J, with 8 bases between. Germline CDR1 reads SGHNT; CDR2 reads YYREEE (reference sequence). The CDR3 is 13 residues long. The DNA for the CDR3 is TGTGCCAGCAGCTTGCAGGGGAGCTATGGCTACACCTTC. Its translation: CASSLQGSYGYTF.

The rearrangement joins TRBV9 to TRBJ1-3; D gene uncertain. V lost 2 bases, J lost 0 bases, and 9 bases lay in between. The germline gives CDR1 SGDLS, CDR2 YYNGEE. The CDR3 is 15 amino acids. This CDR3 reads CASSVSGGSGNTIYF. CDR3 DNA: TGTGCCAGCAGCGTTTCCGGAGGCTCTGGAAACACCATATATTTT.